The 25 T cell receptor beta chains reported below all come from one sample, sequenced in a study of human T cells and chemical hapten exposure. Noted time point: healthy volunteer bleed at 6 weeks. The template was total RNA from unfractionated whole blood. MiXCR was run by TCRdb on the RACE reads, yielding one entry per CDR3 protein. The data hold 35,000 to 50,000 distinct CDR3 sequences, with about 4% observed a single time. The sequencing sample was made of whole blood. These receptors were taken from a human donor in good health. Some clones in this sample may be carry-over from other donors' samples.

This clonotype was seen ten or more times. The chain is built from TRBV4-2 and TRBJ1-2; 7 nucleotides match TRBD1. The germline CDR1 and CDR2 sequences are LGHNA and YNFKEQ. The CDR3 contains 15 residues. V shed 3 bases and J 4 bases; nucleotides not matched to a gene: 8. CDR3 region: CASSHNDRAGYGYTF. The CDR3 DNA reads TGTGCCAGCAGCCACAACGACAGGGCAGGCTATGGCTACACCTTC.

In its sample, this clonotype was seen many times. A junction end diverges from the germline sequence, so it may reflect a read error. The chain recombines TRBV7-7 with TRBJ2-1, with D hard to call. Per germline, CDR1 SSHAT and CDR2 FNYEAQ (reference sequence). This CDR3 contains 13 residues. CDR3 in DNA: TGTGCTAGCAGCTTAGTTTTAGATGGTGAGCAGTTCTTC. It encodes CASSLVLDGEQFF.

This clonotype has a count of ten or more. The rearrangement links TRBV29-1 to TRBJ2-3, with a tentative D call TRBD2 (5 bases). The CDR3 consists of 14 residues. CDR1 is SQVTM and CDR2 is ANQGSEA in the germline V gene. The V end was cut by 7 bases, the J end by 7 bases, with 21 bases between. CDR3 region: CSGLGVSLRHTQYF. For the CDR3, the DNA is TGCAGCGGACTGGGAGTTAGCTTGAGACATACGCAGTATTTT.

V and J are TRBV12-3 or TRBV12-4 and TRBJ1-1; D call uncertain. The CDR3 sequence is 15 residues long. V was shortened by 6 bases and J by 1 base, with 15 bases between the two germline ends. CDR3 sequence: CASRLDTVGNTEAFF. The DNA for the CDR3 is TGTGCCAGCAGACTTGACACCGTCGGGAACACTGAAGCTTTCTTT.

J is TRBJ2-6 and V is TRBV6-5, with 9 bases matching TRBD1. In germline, CDR1 is MNHEY, CDR2 SVGAGI. With 3 bases clipped from V and 0 bases from J, the junction kept 9 bases outside the gene matches. This CDR3 has 19 amino acids. The DNA for the CDR3 is TGTGCCAGCAGTTATGCTGGGACAGGGTGGGACTCTGGGGCCAACGTCCTGACTTTC. It translates to CASSYAGTGWDSGANVLTF.

The sample holds a few counts of this clonotype. The chain has TRBV5-1 and TRBJ2-5; no firm D call. V gave up 3 bases and J gave up 0 bases, with 9 bases separating them. Germline CDR1 SGHRS, CDR2 YFSETQ. The CDR3 is made up of 14 amino acids. CDR3 protein: CASSYRTNQETQYF. DNA of the CDR3: TGCGCCAGCAGCTATCGGACCAACCAAGAGACCCAGTACTTC.

In its sample, this clonotype was seen a few times. This chain connects TRBV9 to TRBJ2-7; weak D call: TRBD1 (6 bases). Germline lookup yields CDR1 SGDLS and CDR2 YYNGEE. Trimming removed 2 bases at V and 3 bases at J, with 12 bases between. The CDR3 extends over 14 amino acids. CDR3 amino acids: CASSVGDKFYEQYF. The CDR3 DNA is TGTGCCAGCAGCGTCGGGGACAAATTCTACGAGCAGTACTTC.

This clonotype was observed at least ten times. V gene TRBV27 combines with J gene TRBJ1-2; 8 bases map to TRBD1. V was pared by 2 bases and J by 6 bases, with 2 bases of the junction left unmatched. Germline CDR1 and CDR2: MNHEY and SMNVEV (reference sequence). The CDR3 spans 13 residues. The CDR3 DNA is TGTGCCAGCAGTTTACAGGGGGCAGATGGCTACACCTTC. It yields the protein CASSLQGADGYTF.

This clonotype was found many times. This chain links TRBV12-3 or TRBV12-4 with TRBJ2-1, with 8 bases that match TRBD2. Trimming took 6 bases from V and 5 from J; bases not matched to a gene: 6. CDR3 length: 14 amino acids. The CDR3 bases are TGTGCCAGCAGAATCTGGCGGGGGGACAATGAGCAGTTCTTC. This codes for CASRIWRGDNEQFF.

This clonotype was observed many times. The V and J genes are TRBV29-1 and TRBJ2-5, with 10 bases identical to TRBD1. Losses at the gene ends were 0 bases for V and 5 bases for J; bases not matched to a gene: 15. Germline values: CDR1 SQVTM, CDR2 ANQGSEA. The CDR3 has 18 residues. CDR3 in amino acids: CSVEDFVTRQGADETQYF. The CDR3 DNA sequence: TGCAGCGTTGAAGATTTCGTGACCAGACAGGGGGCTGATGAGACCCAGTACTTC.

In nucleotides, the CDR3 is TGCAGTGCCCGACCCCTTACGGGTCTAACCTACAATGAGCAGTTCTTC. The encoded protein is CSARPLTGLTYNEQFF. This sequence joins TRBV20-1 and TRBJ2-1; D is unclear. The V gene's germline CDR1 is DFQATT and CDR2 SNEGSKA (reference sequence). V lost 6 bases and J lost 2, with 20 bases in between. The CDR3 is 16 residues long.

The chain is built from TRBV7-2 and TRBJ1-2, with a tentative D call TRBD1 (5 bases). Trimming pared 3 bases from V and 6 bases from J, leaving 17 bases between. CDR1 is SGHTA, CDR2 FQGNSA, per germline. This CDR3 has 15 amino acids. The CDR3 protein is CASSLDRQLSDGYTF. The CDR3 bases are TGTGCCAGCAGCTTGGATCGACAGCTTTCGGATGGCTACACCTTC.

This clonotype was seen repeatedly, ten times or more. The V gene is TRBV20-1, the J gene TRBJ2-7; TRBD1 might be the D (6 bases). V was pared by 5 bases and J by 0 bases, with 11 bases between. Germline-derived CDR1 and CDR2 are DFQATT and SNEGSKA (reference sequence). The CDR3 is 13 amino acids. The CDR3: CSADRDNSYEQYF. CDR3 DNA: TGCAGTGCTGACCGGGACAACTCCTACGAGCAGTACTTC.

This clonotype was found many times. The CDR3 region has the DNA TGCAGTGCTAGGCCGGGACTAGCGGGAGGGCCAGGGCAGTTCTTC. It codes for CSARPGLAGGPGQFF. The chain carries TRBV20-1 and TRBJ2-1, with TRBD2 identical over 16 bases. Unmatched junction bases numbered 8, after V lost 3 bases and J lost 12 bases. Germline V lookup: CDR1 DFQATT, CDR2 SNEGSKA (reference sequence). This CDR3 region has 15 residues.

The chain joins TRBV6-1 to TRBJ1-5, with 9 nucleotides matching TRBD1. V lost 6 bases to trimming and J lost 5 bases; unmatched junction nucleotides: 17. CDR1 is MNHNS, CDR2 SASEGT, per germline. The CDR3 is 18 amino acids. CDR3 residues: CASRGDRATNTQDQPQHF. DNA of the CDR3: TGTGCCAGCAGGGGGGACAGGGCGACTAACACCCAAGATCAGCCCCAGCATTTT.

This clonotype appeared many times. The rearrangement uses TRBV7-9 and TRBJ1-1; D is ambiguous. CDR1 is SEHNR and CDR2 is FQNEAQ in the germline V gene (reference sequence). Trimming stripped 5 bases from V and 1 base from J, with 8 bases between. This CDR3 contains 13 residues. The CDR3 DNA reads TGTGCCAGCAGCCCCGGACGGAACACTGAAGCTTTCTTT. Amino acid sequence: CASSPGRNTEAFF.

This clonotype was seen repeatedly, ten times or more. This chain connects TRBV9 to TRBJ2-1, with D tentatively TRBD2 (5 bases). V lost 0 bases and J lost 2, with 9 bases in between. The germline gives CDR1 SGDLS, CDR2 YYNGEE. The CDR3 length is 15 residues. This chain's CDR3 is CASSVGGSTYNEQFF. The CDR3 DNA reads as TGTGCCAGCAGCGTAGGAGGGAGTACCTACAATGAGCAGTTCTTC.

There are many counts of this clonotype. The DNA for the CDR3 is TGTGCCAGCACTAGGGATCTCTATGGCTACACCTTC. This encodes CASTRDLYGYTF. The chain uses TRBV6-1 and TRBJ1-2; D ambiguous. CDR1 is MNHNS, CDR2 SASEGT, per germline. V gave up 7 bases and J gave up 4 bases, with 10 bases separating them. The CDR3 totals 12 residues.

This clonotype has more than one count but fewer than ten. This chain uses TRBV28 with TRBJ2-5, with 9 positions matching TRBD2. The germline V gene encodes CDR1 MDHEN and CDR2 SYDVKM. The CDR3 runs to 15 residues. V lost 6 bases and J lost 6; bases outside the gene matches: 11. The chain's CDR3 is CASRTSGNPAQTQYF. CDR3 bases: TGTGCCAGCAGGACTAGCGGTAACCCGGCACAGACCCAGTACTTC. The variable domain in full, completed from reference TRBV28 and TRBJ2-5, reads DVKVTQSSRYLVKRTGEKVFLECVQDMDHENMFWYRQDPGLGLRLIYFSYDVKMKEKGDIPEGYSVSREKKERFSLILESASTNQTSMYLCASRTSGNPAQTQYFGPGTRLLVL.

The table lists this clonotype with many counts. This chain uses TRBV6-6 with TRBJ1-1; TRBD1 matches at 9 bases. Germline assignment: CDR1 MNHNY and CDR2 SVGAGI (reference sequence). Germline trimming cut 6 bases from V and 4 bases from J; bases unmatched to any gene: 3. This CDR3 is built from 13 residues. CDR3 loop: CASRLDRGTEAFF. In nucleotides, the CDR3 is TGTGCCAGCAGGTTGGACAGGGGCACTGAAGCTTTCTTT.

This clonotype was seen many times. V is TRBV3-1 and J is TRBJ2-2, with D possibly being TRBD2 (5 bases). V lost 8 bases and J lost 1, with 14 bases in between. Germline V gene data show CDR1 as LGHDT and CDR2 as YNNKEL (reference sequence). This CDR3 contains 15 residues. The CDR3 nucleotides are TGTGCCAGCCGTTCTAGCTGGTTGAACACCGGGGAGCTGTTTTTT. Encoded protein: CASRSSWLNTGELFF.

This clonotype was observed many times. The V and J genes are TRBV5-6 and TRBJ2-3; 8 positions agree with TRBD1. This CDR3 comprises 15 residues. Germline V gene sequence: CDR1 SGHDT, CDR2 YYEEEE. V was pared by 3 bases and J by 0 bases, with 3 bases of the junction left unmatched. CDR3 coding DNA: TGTGCCAGCAGCTCTGGACAGGGCAGCACAGATACGCAGTATTTT. As protein: CASSSGQGSTDTQYF.

This clonotype came up many times. This rearrangement joins TRBV29-1 to TRBJ2-5; 9 nucleotides agree with TRBD1. The V segment lost 7 bases and the J segment 4 bases; nucleotides outside the gene matches: 7. The CDR3 is 13 residues long. Germline V gene lookup returns CDR1 SQVTM and CDR2 ANQGSEA. The CDR3 loop is CSGVQGAGETQYF. In nucleotides, the CDR3 is TGCAGCGGAGTACAGGGGGCAGGAGAGACCCAGTACTTC.

This clonotype was seen many times. V usage is TRBV4-1 and J usage is TRBJ2-2; no firm D call. The CDR3 totals 13 residues. The germline gives CDR1 MGHRA, CDR2 YSYEKL. The V end was cut by 1 base, the J end by 7 bases, with 7 bases between. The CDR3 coding sequence is TGCGCCAGCAGCCAAGTTTCGGACGGGGAGCTGTTTTTT. This translates into CASSQVSDGELFF.

This clonotype appeared many times. The chain carries TRBV6-5 and TRBJ2-5; the match to TRBD2 covers 7 bases. Germline assignment: CDR1 MNHEY and CDR2 SVGAGI. Trimming removed 5 bases from V and 5 bases from J; junction bases left unmatched: 2. The CDR3 has 12 amino acids. This CDR3 reads CASSTGGETQYF. CDR3 bases: TGTGCCAGCAGTACCGGGGGGGAGACCCAGTACTTC.